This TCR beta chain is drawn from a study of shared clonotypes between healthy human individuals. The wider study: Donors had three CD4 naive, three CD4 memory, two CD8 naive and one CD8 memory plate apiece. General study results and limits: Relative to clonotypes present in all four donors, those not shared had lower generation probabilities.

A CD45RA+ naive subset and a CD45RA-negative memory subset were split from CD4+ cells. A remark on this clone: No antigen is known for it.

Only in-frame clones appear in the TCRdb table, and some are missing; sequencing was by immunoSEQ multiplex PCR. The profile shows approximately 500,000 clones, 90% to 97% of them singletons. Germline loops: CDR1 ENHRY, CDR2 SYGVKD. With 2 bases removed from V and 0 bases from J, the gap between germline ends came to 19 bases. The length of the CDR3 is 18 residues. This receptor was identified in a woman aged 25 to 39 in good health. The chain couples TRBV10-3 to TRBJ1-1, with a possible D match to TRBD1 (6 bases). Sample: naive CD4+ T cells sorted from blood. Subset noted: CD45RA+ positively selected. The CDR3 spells CAISEVPGTKGVNTEAFF. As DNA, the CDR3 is TGTGCCATCAGTGAGGTCCCAGGGACTAAGGGGGTGAACACTGAAGCTTTCTTT.